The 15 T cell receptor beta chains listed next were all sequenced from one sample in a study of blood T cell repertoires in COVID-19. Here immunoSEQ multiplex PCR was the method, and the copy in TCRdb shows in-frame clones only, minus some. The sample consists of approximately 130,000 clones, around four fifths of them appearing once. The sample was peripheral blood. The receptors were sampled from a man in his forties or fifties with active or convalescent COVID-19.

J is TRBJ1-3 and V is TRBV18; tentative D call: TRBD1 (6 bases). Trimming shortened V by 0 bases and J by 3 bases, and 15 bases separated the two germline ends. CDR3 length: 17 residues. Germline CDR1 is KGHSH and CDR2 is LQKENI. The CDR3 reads CASSPPNRETIGNTIYF. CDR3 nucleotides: TGTGCCAGCTCACCACCCAACAGGGAAACGATTGGAAACACCATATATTTT.

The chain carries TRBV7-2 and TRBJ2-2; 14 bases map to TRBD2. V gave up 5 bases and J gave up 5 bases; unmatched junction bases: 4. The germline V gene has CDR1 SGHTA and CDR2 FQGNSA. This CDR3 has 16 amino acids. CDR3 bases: TGTGCCAGCAGCCAGCGGACTAGCGGGGGGACCGGGGAGCTGTTTTTT. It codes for CASSQRTSGGTGELFF.

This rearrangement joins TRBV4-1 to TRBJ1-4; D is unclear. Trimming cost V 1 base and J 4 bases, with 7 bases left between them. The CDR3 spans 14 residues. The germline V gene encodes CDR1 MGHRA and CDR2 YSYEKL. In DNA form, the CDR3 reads TGCGCCAGCAGCCAAGGACTGAGTAATGAAAAACTGTTTTTT. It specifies CASSQGLSNEKLFF.

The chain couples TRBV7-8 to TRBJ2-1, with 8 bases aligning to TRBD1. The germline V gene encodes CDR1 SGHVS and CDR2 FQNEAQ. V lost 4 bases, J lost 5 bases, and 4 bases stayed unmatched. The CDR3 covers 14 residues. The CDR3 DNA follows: TGTGCCAGCAGCTCCAGGGGGCTCGACAATGAGCAGTTCTTC. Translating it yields CASSSRGLDNEQFF.

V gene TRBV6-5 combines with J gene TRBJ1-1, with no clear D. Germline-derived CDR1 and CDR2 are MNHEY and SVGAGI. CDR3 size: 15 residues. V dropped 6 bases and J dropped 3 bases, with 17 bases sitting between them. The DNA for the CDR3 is TGTGCCAGCAGCGACCCGGTGGAGGCTTACACTGAAGCTTTCTTT. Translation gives CASSDPVEAYTEAFF.

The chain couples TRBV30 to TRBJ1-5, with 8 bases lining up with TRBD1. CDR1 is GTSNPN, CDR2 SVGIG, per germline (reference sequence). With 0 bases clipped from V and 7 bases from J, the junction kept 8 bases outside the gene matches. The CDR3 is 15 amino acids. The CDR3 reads CAWSVGGTGGQPQHF. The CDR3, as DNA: TGTGCCTGGAGTGTAGGTGGGACAGGAGGACAGCCCCAGCATTTT.

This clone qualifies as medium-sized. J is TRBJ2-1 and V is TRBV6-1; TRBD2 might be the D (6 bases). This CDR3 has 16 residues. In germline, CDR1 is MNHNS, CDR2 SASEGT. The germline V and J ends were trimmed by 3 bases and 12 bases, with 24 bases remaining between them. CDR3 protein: CASSERTGVPPDGQFF. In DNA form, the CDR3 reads TGTGCCAGCAGTGAGAGAACGGGGGTTCCACCGGACGGGCAGTTCTTC.

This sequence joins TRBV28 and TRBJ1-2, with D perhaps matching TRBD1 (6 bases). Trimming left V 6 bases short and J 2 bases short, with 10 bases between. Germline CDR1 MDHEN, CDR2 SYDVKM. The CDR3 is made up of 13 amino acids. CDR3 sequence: CASRVDRNYGYTF. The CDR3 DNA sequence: TGTGCCAGCAGGGTGGACAGAAACTATGGCTACACCTTC.

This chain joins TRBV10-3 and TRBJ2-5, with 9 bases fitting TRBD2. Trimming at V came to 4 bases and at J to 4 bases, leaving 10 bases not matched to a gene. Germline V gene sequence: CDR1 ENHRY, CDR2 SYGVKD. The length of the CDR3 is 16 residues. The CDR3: CAISGAGGQLRETQYF. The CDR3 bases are TGTGCCATCAGTGGAGCGGGGGGACAGCTCCGAGAGACCCAGTACTTC.

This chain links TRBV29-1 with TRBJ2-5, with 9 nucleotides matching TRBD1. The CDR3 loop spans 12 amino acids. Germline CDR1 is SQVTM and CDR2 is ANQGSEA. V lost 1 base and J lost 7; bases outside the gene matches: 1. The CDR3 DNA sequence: TGCAGCGTTGAAGTGGGACAGGGGACCCAGTACTTC. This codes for CSVEVGQGTQYF.

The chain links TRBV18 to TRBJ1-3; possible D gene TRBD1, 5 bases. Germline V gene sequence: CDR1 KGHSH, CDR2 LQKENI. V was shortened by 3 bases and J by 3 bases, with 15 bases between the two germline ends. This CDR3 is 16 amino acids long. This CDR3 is CASSPGQGIVGNTIYF. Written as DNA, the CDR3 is TGTGCCAGCTCACCCGGGCAGGGAATTGTTGGAAACACCATATATTTT.

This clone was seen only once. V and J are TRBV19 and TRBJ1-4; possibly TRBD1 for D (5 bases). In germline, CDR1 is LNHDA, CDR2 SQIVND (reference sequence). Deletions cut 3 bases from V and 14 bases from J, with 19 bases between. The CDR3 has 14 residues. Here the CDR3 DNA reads TGTGCCAGTAGTATTGGTATCGTGGGGCGAAGTCTGTTTTTT. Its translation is CASSIGIVGRSLFF. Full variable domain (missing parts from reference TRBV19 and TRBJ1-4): DGGITQSPKYLFRKEGQNVTLSCEQNLNHDAMYWYRQDPGQGLRLIYYSQIVNDFQKGDIAEGYSVSREKKESFPLTVTSAQKNPTAFYLCASSIGIVGRSLFFGSGTQLSVL.

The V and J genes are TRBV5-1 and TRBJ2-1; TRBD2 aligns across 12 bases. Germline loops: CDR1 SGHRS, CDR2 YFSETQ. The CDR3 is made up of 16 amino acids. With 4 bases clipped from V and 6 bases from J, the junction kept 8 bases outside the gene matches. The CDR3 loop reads CASSPPLAGGPNEQFF. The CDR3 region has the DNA TGCGCCAGCAGCCCCCCTCTAGCGGGGGGGCCCAATGAGCAGTTCTTC.

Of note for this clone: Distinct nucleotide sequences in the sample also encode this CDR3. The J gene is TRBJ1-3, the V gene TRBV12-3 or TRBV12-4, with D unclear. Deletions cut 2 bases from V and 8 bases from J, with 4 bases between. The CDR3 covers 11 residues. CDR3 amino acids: CASSLRDTIYF. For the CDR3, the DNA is TGTGCCAGCAGTTTAAGAGACACCATATATTTT.

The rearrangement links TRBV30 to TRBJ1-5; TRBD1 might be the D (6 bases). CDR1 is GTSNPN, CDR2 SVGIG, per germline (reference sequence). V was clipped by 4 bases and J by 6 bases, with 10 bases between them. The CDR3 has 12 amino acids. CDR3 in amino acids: CAWNRETQPQHF. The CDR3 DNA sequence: TGTGCCTGGAACAGGGAGACTCAGCCCCAGCATTTT.